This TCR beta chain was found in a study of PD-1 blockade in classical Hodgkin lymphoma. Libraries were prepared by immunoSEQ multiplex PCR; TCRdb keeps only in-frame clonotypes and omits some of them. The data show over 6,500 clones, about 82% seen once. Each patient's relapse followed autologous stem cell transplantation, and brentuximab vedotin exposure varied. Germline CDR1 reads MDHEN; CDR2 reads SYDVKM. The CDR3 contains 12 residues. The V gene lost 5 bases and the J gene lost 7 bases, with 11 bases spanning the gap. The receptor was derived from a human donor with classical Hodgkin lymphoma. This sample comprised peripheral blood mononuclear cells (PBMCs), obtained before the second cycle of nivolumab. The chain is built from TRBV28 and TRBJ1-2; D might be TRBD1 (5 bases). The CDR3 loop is CASSLTAGGYTF. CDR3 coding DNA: TGTGCCAGCAGTCTGACAGCGGGTGGCTACACCTTC.